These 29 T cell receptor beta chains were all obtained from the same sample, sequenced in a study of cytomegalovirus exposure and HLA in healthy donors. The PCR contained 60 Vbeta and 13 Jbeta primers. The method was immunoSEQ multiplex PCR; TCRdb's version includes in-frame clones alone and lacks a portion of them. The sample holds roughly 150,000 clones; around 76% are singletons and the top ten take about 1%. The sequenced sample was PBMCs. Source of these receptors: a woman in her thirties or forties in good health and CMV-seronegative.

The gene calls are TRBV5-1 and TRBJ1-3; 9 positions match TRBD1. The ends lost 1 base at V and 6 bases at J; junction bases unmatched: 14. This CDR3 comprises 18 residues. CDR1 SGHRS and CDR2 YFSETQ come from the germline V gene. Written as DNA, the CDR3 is TGCGCCAGCAGCTTGCGTCCAGGGCGCAGGGACAGGGAAAACACCATATATTTT. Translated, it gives CASSLRPGRRDRENTIYF.

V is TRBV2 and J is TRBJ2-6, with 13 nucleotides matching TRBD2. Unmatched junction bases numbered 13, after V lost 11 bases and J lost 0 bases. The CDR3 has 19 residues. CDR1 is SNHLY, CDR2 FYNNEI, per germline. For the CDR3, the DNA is TGTGCCTCCAGGACTAGCGGGAGCGTTATCCTCTCTGGGGCCAACGTCCTGACTTTC. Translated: CASRTSGSVILSGANVLTF.

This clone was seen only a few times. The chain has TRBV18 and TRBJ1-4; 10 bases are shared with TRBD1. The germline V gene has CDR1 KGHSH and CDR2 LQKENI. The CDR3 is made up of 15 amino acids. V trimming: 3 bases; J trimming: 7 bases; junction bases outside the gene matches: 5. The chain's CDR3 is CASSPGQGKAEKLFF. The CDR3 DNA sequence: TGTGCCAGCTCACCGGGACAGGGGAAAGCTGAAAAACTGTTTTTT.

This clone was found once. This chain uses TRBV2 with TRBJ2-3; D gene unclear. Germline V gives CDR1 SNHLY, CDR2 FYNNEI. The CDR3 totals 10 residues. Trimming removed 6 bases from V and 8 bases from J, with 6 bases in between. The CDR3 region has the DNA TGTGCCAGCAGATCGGGTACGCAGTATTTT. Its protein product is CASRSGTQYF.

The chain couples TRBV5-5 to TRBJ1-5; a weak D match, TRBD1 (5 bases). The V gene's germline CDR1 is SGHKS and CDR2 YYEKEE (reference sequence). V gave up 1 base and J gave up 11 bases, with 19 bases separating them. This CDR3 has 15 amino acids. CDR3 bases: TGTGCCAGCAGCTTGATCGGGGGTGGGGAATCGACCCAGCATTTT. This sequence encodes CASSLIGGGESTQHF.

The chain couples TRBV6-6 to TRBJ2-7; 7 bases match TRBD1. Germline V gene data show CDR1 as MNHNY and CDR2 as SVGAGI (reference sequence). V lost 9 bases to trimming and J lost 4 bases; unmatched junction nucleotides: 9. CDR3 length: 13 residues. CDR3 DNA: TGTGCCAGTCTATATCCGGGACAGTACGAGCAGTACTTC. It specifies CASLYPGQYEQYF.

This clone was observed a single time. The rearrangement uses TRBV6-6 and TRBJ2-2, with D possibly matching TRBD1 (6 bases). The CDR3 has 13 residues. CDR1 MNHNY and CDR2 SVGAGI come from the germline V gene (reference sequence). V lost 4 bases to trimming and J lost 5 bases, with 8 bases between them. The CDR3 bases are TGTGCCAGCAGTTTCAGGGGTACCGGGGAGCTGTTTTTT. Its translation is CASSFRGTGELFF.

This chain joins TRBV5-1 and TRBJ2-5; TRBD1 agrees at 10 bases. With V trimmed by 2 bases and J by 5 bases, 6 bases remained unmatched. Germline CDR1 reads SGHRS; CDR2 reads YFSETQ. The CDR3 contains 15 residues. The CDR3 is CASSLVTGQGETQYF. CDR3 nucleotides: TGCGCCAGCAGCTTAGTTACGGGACAGGGGGAGACCCAGTACTTC.

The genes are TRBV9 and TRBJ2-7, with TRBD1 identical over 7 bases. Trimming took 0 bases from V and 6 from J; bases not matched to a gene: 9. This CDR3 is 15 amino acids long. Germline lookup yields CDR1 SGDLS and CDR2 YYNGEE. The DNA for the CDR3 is TGTGCCAGCAGCGTAGACCCAAGGGGGCAGGGCGAGCAGTACTTC. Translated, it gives CASSVDPRGQGEQYF.

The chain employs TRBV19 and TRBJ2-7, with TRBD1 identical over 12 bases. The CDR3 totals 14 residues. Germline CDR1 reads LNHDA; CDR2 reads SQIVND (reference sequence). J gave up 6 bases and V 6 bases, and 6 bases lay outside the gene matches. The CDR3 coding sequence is TGTGCCAGTAGCCGGGACAGGGGGCGCGGCGAGCAGTACTTC. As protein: CASSRDRGRGEQYF.

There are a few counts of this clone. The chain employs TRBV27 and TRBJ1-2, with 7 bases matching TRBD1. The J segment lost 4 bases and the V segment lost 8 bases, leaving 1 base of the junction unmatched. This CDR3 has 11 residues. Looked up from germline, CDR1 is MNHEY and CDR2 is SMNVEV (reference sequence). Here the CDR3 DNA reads TGTGCCAGCGGGGACAGCTATGGCTACACCTTC. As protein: CASGDSYGYTF.

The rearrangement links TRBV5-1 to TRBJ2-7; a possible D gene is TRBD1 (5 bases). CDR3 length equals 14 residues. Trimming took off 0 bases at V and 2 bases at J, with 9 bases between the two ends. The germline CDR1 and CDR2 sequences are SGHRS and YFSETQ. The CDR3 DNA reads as TGCGCCAGCAGCTTGGATCAGGGCGCCTACGAGCAGTACTTC. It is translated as CASSLDQGAYEQYF.

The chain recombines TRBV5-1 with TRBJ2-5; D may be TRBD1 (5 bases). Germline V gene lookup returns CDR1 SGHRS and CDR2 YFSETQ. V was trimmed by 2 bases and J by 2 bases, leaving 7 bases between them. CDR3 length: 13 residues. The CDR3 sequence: CASSLQEQETQYF. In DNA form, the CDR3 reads TGCGCCAGCAGCTTACAGGAACAAGAGACCCAGTACTTC.

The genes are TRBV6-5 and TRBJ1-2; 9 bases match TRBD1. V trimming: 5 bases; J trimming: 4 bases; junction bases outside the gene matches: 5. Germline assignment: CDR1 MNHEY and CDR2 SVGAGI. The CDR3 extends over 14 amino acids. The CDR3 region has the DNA TGTGCCAGCAGTCCGACAGGGGGTCGCTATGGCTACACCTTC. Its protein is CASSPTGGRYGYTF.

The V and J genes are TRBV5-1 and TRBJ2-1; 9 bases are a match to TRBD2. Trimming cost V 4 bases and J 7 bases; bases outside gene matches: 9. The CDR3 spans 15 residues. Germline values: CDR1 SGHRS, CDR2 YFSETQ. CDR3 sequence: CASSPAVAGANEQFF. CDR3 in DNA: TGCGCCAGCAGCCCTGCTGTAGCGGGAGCAAATGAGCAGTTCTTC.

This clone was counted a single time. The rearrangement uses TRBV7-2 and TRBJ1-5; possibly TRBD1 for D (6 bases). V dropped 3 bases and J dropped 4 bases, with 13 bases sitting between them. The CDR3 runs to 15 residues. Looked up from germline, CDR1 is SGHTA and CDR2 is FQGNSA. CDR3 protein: CASSFMTGTNQPQHF. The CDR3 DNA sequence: TGTGCCAGCAGCTTTATGACAGGCACTAATCAGCCCCAGCATTTT.

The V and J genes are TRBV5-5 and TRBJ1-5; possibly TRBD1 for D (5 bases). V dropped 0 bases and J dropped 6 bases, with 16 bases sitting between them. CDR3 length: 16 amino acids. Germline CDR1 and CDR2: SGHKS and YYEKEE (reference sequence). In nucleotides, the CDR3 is TGTGCCAGCAGCTTGGAGCTGGGGGGGATCGGTCAGCCCCAGCATTTT. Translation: CASSLELGGIGQPQHF. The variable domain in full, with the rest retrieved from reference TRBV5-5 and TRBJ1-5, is DAGVTQSPTHLIKTRGQQVTLRCSPISGHKSVSWYQQVLGQGPQFIFQYYEKEERGRGNFPDRFSARQFPNYSSELNVNALLLGDSALYLCASSLELGGIGQPQHFGDGTRLSIL.

The CDR3 sequence is CASSLEPSRTEAFF. Here the CDR3 DNA reads TGTGCCAGCAGTTTGGAACCCTCGAGGACTGAAGCTTTCTTT. The rearrangement uses TRBV28 and TRBJ1-1; D call uncertain. Between the trimmed V and J ends, which lost 3 bases and 5 bases, there was a span of 13 bases. CDR3 length: 14 residues. The germline V gene encodes CDR1 MDHEN and CDR2 SYDVKM.

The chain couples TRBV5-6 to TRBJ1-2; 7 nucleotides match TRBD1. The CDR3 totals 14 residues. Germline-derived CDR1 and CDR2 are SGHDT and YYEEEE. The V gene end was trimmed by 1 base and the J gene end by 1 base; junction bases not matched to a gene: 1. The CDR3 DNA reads TGTGCCAGCAGCTTGTCAGGGGGTAACTATGGCTACACCTTC. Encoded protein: CASSLSGGNYGYTF.

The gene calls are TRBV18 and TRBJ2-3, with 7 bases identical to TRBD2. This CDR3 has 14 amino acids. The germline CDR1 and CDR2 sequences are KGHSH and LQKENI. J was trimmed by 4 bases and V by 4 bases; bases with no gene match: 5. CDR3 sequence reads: CASSREGMADTQYF. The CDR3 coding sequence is TGTGCCAGCTCACGGGAGGGTATGGCAGATACGCAGTATTTT.

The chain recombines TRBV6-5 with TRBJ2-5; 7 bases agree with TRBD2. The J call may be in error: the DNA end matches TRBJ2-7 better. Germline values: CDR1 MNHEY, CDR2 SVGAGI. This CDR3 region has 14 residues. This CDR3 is CASTWSGTAYEQYF. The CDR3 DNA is TGTGCCAGCACGTGGAGCGGGACGGCCTACGAGCAGTACTTC.

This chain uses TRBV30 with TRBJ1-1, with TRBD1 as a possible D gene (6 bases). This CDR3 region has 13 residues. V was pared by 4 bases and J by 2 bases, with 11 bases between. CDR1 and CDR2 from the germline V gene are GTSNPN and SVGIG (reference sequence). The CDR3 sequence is CAWTGQPNTEAFF. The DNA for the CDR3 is TGTGCCTGGACAGGACAGCCAAACACTGAAGCTTTCTTT.

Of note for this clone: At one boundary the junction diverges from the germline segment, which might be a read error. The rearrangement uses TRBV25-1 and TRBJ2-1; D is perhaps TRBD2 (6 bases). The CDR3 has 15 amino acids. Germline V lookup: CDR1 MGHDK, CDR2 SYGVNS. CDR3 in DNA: TGTGCCAGCAGTTCGATCCGGGACTCCCACAATGAGCAGTTCTTC. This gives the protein CASSSIRDSHNEQFF.

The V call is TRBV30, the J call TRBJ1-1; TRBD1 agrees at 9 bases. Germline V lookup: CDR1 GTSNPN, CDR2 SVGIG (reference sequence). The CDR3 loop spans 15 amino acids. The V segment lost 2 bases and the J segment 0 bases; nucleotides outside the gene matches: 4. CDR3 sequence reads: CAWSMTGGMNTEAFF. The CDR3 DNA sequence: TGTGCCTGGAGTATGACAGGGGGAATGAACACTGAAGCTTTCTTT.

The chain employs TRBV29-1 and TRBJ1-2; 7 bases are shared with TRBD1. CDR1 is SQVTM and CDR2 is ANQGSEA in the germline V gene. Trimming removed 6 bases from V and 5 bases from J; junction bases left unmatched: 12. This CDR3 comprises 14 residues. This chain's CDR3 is CSVHQGQELYGYTF. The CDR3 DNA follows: TGCAGCGTACACCAAGGACAGGAGCTATATGGCTACACCTTC.

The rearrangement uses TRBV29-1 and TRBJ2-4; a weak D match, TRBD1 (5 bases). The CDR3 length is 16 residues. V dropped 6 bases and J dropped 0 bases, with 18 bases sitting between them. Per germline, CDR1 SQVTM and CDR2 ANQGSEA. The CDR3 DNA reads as TGCAGCGTCAGACGTGCACAGGATCTAGCCAAAAACATTCAGTACTTC. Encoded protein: CSVRRAQDLAKNIQYF.

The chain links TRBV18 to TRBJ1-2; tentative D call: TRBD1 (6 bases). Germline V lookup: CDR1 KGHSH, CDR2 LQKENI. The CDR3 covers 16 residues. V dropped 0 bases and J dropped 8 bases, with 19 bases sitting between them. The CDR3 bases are TGTGCCAGCTCACCACCTGTAATCAGGGGCGGAGAAGGCTACACCTTC. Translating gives CASSPPVIRGGEGYTF.

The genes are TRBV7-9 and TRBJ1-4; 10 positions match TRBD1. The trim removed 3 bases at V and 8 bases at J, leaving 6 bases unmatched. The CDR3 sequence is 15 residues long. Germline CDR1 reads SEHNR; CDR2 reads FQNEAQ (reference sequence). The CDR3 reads CASSLTGGYEEKLFF. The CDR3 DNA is TGTGCCAGCAGCTTGACAGGGGGCTATGAAGAAAAACTGTTTTTT.

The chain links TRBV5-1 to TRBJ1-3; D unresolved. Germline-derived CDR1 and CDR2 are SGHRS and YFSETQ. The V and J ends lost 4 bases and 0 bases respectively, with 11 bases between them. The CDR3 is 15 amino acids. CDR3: CASSPAGSSGNTIYF. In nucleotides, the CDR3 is TGCGCCAGCAGCCCTGCGGGCAGCTCTGGAAACACCATATATTTT.